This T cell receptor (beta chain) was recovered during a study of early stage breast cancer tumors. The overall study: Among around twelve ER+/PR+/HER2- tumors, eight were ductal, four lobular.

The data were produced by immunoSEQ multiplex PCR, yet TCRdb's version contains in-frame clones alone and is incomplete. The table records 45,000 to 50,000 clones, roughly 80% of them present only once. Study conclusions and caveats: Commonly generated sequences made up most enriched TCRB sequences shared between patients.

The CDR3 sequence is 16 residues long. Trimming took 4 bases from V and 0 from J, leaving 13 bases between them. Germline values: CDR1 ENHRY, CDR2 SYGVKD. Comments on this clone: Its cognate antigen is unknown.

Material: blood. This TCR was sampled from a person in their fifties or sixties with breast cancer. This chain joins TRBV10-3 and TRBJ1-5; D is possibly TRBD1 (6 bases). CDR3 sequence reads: CAISATGSGSNQPQHF. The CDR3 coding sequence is TGTGCCATCAGTGCGACAGGATCCGGTAGCAATCAGCCCCAGCATTTT.